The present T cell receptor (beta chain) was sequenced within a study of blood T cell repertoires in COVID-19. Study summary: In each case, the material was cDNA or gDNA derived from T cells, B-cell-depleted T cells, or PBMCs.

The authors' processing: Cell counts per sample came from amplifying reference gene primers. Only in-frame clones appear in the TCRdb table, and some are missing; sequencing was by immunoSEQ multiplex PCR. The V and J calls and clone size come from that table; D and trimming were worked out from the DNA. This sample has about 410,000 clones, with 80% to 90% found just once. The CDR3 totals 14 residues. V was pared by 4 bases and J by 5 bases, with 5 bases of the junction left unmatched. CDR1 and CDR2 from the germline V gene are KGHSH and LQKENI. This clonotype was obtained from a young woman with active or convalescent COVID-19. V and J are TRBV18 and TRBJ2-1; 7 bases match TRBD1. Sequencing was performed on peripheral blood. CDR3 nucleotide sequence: TGTGCCAGCTCACTCAAGACAGGGAACAATGAGCAGTTCTTC. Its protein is CASSLKTGNNEQFF.